This TCR beta chain emerged from a study of cytotoxic CD8 clonotypes in ibrutinib-treated CLL. On the study more broadly: Researchers reported about 10 relapsed/refractory and some 14 treatment-naive patients, 17 of them IGHV unmutated. Sequencing produced an average of about 260,000 productive templates and more than 90,000 productive rearrangements per sample. Study observations and caveats: In sustained-remission versus progressing patients, sampling times differed.

TCRdb's copy holds only in-frame clones and misses some; the assay was immunoSEQ multiplex PCR. The sample has 130,000 or so clones, 70% to 90% seen once. After removal of 3 bases from V and 1 base from J, the junction contained 4 bases not matched to a gene. Germline lookup yields CDR1 SGHTA and CDR2 FQGTGA. This CDR3 has 15 amino acids. In the case of this clone: Its antigen is undetermined. This sample includes further DNA sequences coding for the same CDR3.

The TCR sequence derives from a human donor with chronic lymphocytic leukemia. This chain joins TRBV7-3 and TRBJ2-3, with 7 bases matching TRBD2. Sequencing was performed on PBMCs, taken after 24 months of ibrutinib treatment. DNA of the CDR3: TGTGCCAGCAGCTTGGCTAGCGGACGCACAGATACGCAGTATTTT. The encoded protein is CASSLASGRTDTQYF.